This section outlines one TCR beta chain sequence together with its context. This sample is part of a study of blood T cell repertoires in COVID-19. Overall study: Acute and convalescent COVID-19 specimens originated in the United States, Italy and Spain. T cells, B-cell-depleted T cells, or PBMCs supplied cDNA or gDNA.

In the authors' workflow: Nucleated cell number was recorded as an estimate derived from reference gene primer amplification. Profiling relied on immunoSEQ multiplex PCR, and the TCRdb table lists in-frame clones only, not all of them. That table supplies the V and J calls and clone size; D and trimming were determined from the DNA. The repertoire holds tens of thousands of clones, with about 88% as singletons. This CDR3 has 14 residues. Looked up from germline, CDR1 is LGHDT and CDR2 is YNNKEL (reference sequence). V dropped 4 bases and J dropped 5 bases, with 14 bases sitting between them. The chain carries TRBV3-1 (or the pseudogene TRBV3-2) and TRBJ1-1; unclear D gene. This clonotype was obtained from a woman at least 80 years old with acute or convalescent COVID-19. Sequencing used peripheral blood. The CDR3 region is CASSLSGSGTEAFF. The CDR3 nucleotides read TGTGCCAGCAGCCTTTCCGGGAGCGGGACTGAAGCTTTCTTT.